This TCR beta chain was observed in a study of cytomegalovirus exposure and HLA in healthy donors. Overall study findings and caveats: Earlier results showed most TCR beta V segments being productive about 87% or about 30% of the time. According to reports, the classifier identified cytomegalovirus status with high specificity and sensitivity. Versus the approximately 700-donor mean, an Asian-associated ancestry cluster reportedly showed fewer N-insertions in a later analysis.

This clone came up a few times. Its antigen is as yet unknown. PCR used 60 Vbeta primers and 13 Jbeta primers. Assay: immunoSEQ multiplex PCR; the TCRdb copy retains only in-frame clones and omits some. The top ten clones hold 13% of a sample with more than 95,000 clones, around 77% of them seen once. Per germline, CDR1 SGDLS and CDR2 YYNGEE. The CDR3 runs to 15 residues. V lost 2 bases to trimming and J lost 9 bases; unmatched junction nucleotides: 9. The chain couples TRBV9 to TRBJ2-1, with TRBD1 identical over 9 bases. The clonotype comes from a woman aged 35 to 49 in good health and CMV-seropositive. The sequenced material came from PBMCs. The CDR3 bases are TGTGCCAGCAGCGTCCCGGGACAGGGCTTGAGTGAGCAGTTCTTC. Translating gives CASSVPGQGLSEQFF.